This T cell receptor (beta chain) was found in a study of regulatory T cells in long-lasting Graves disease. General study results and limits: TRBV28 was favored in persistent disease, as were TRBJ1-2 and TRBJ2-5.

CDR1 and CDR2 from the germline V gene are SNHLY and FYNNEI. Trimming left V 8 bases short and J 1 base short, with 18 bases between. There are 15 residues in the CDR3. This clonotype showed up many times. Antigen specificity is unknown. The time point is: newly diagnosed GD, antithyroid drugs for less than 3 months. With RNA extracted from PBMCs as input, the TCR library was made. Arm-PCR of CDR3 regions with iRepertoire HTBI primers generated TCR beta libraries. One entry per CDR3 protein results from TCRdb running MiXCR on the multiplex PCR reads. Among roughly 500,000 distinct CDR3 sequences, roughly 14% were seen once, and the ten largest hold 10%. These records were also assigned to another study, of T cells in Graves' hyperthyroidism and ophthalmopathy.

The sequence came from a man aged 30-40 years with Graves disease. Source: peripheral blood mononuclear cells (PBMCs), taken at new diagnosis, from a patient treated with antithyroid drugs. V and J are TRBV2 and TRBJ2-7; D gene unclear. The CDR3 protein is CASLRGSYVSYEQYF. CDR3 nucleotide sequence: TGTGCCAGCCTCCGAGGTAGCTATGTGTCCTACGAGCAGTACTTC.